The clone carrying this T cell receptor (beta chain) appeared a few times. Its specificity is not known. The sample originates from a study of beta chain features in type 1 diabetes. The study's findings and limits: TCRB CDR3s were moderately but significantly shorter in Type 1 diabetes patients in all four CD4+ subsets. Researchers cautioned that cDNA sequencing could over-represent cells with high TCR expression. Lower insertion and higher deletion counts appeared at VDJ junctions in type 1 diabetes patients.

Expressed TCRB transcripts were sequenced because the isolated RNA had all been reverse transcribed beforehand. Clones were read by immunoSEQ multiplex PCR, and TCRdb kept only the in-frame ones, dropping some. Of roughly 240,000 clones listed, roughly 25% are singletons. Each of the CD4+ naive, central memory, regulatory and stem cell-like memory populations was sorted via CD45RO/CCR7/CD25/CD127/CD95/CD27. CDR3 length: 16 residues. CDR1 and CDR2 (germline): SGHNT, YYREEE (reference sequence). Trimming at V came to 5 bases and at J to 0 bases, leaving 7 bases not matched to a gene. This TCR was recovered from a woman aged 25-40 years with type 1 diabetes. The gene calls are TRBV5-4 and TRBJ2-3; 9 bases fit TRBD2. Specimen: naive CD4+ T cells from blood. As DNA, the CDR3 is TGTGCCAGCAGTACCCAGACTAGCGGTAGCACAGATACGCAGTATTTT. Translation gives CASSTQTSGSTDTQYF.